These 24 T cell receptor beta chains share one sample of origin, sequenced in a study of tumor and adjacent non-tumor tissue in lung cancer. RNA was extracted from bulk tissue without any cell sorting. Distant lung tissue was collected more than 3 cm away from the tumor edge. Three rounds of nested PCR, following a modified ARM-PCR protocol, produced the TCRbeta library. TCRdb analysed the multiplex PCR reads with MiXCR anew, one entry per CDR3 protein. The sample carries 100,000 or so distinct CDR3 sequences, 80% recorded once. What was sequenced was distant non-tumor lung tissue. The receptors shown here come from a man in his sixties with small cell lung cancer.

Concerning this clonotype itself: A single base separates this from a much larger clone, so it may be a read error. This chain connects TRBV20-1 to TRBJ2-3; D is undetermined. The V gene's germline CDR1 is DFQATT and CDR2 SNEGSKA (reference sequence). This CDR3 contains 14 residues. The CDR3 nucleotides read TGCACTGCTAGAGTCGCCGGACGAACAGATACGCAGTATTTT. It encodes CTARVAGRTDTQYF.

This clonotype has more than one count but fewer than ten. The germline gene is not matched at one end of the junction; a read error may be the cause. The V gene is TRBV5-6, the J gene TRBJ2-3, with no clear D. Germline V CDR1 and CDR2: SGHDT, YYEEEE. The CDR3 length is 15 residues. CDR3 region: CASSSTNKLGDTQYF. The CDR3 coding sequence is TGCGCCAGCAGCTCCACTAACAAGCTGGGCGATACGCAGTATTTT.

This clonotype counts as medium-sized. This chain links TRBV10-2 with TRBJ2-3; D remains ambiguous. Trimming removed 10 bases at V and 7 bases at J, with 15 bases between. The germline V gene encodes CDR1 WSHSY and CDR2 SAAADI. This CDR3 comprises 12 residues. CDR3 sequence (DNA): TGCGCCACCTACGGGCCCCCAAATACGCAGTATTTT. Encoded protein: CATYGPPNTQYF.

For this clonotype: With a much larger clone just one base away, this may be a read error. The chain is built from TRBV20-1 and TRBJ1-1; D is possibly TRBD1 (5 bases). The CDR3 has 15 residues. Germline assignment: CDR1 DFQATT and CDR2 SNEGSKA (reference sequence). CDR3 in DNA: TGCAGTGCTAGAGGTCCAGGGAGTATAGGAACTGATGCTTTCTTT. Its protein is CSARGPGSIGTDAFF.

Only a few counts were recorded for this clonotype. A read error is possible here, since a much larger clone lies one base away. The missing conserved phenylalanine or tryptophan at the end of this CDR3 makes a read error likely. The rearrangement links TRBV29-1 to TRBJ1-2, with D uncertain. The germline CDR1 and CDR2 sequences are SQVTM and ANQGSEA. Trimming shortened V by 6 bases and J by 1 base, and 6 bases separated the two germline ends. The CDR3 runs 11 residues. The CDR3 sequence: CSVGSNYGYTL. The DNA of the CDR3 is TGCAGCGTAGGGAGTAACTATGGCTACACCCTC.

The chain has TRBV18 and TRBJ1-1; D unresolved. This CDR3 is 16 amino acids long. From germline, CDR1 is KGHSH and CDR2 LQKENI. V was pared by 0 bases and J by 1 base, with 12 bases between. The CDR3 is CASSPPSAGSNTEAFF. CDR3 bases: TGTGCCAGCTCACCACCTTCGGCAGGATCGAACACTGAAGCTTTCTTT.

The V and J genes are TRBV11-2 and TRBJ2-7; D remains ambiguous. CDR1 and CDR2 from the germline V gene are SGHAT and FQNNGV. This CDR3 contains 11 residues. V was clipped by 1 base and J by 5 bases, with 3 bases between them. DNA for the CDR3: TGTGCCAGCAGCTTAGCCCACGAGCAGTACTTC. The encoded protein is CASSLAHEQYF.

Comments on this clonotype: Without the conserved terminal phenylalanine or tryptophan, this CDR3 likely stems from a read error. The chain is built from TRBV28 and TRBJ2-3; 11 bases match TRBD1. CDR3 length equals 18 residues. J was trimmed by 6 bases and V by 8 bases; bases with no gene match: 19. The germline V gene encodes CDR1 MDHEN and CDR2 SYDVKM. The CDR3 here is CASHPWGGTGGAVDTQYL. For the CDR3, the DNA is TGTGCCAGCCACCCTTGGGGGGGGACAGGGGGAGCAGTTGATACGCAGTATCTT.

This clonotype was seen only a few times. V is TRBV10-3 and J is TRBJ2-1, with 8 positions matching TRBD2. The CDR3 sequence is 18 residues long. Unmatched junction bases numbered 18, after V lost 4 bases and J lost 7 bases. Germline V gene lookup returns CDR1 ENHRY and CDR2 SYGVKD. The CDR3 nucleotides read TGTGCCATCAGTGGCCTAGCGGGTCCCAACTCGGTGGGTAATGAGCAGTTCTTC. Translation: CAISGLAGPNSVGNEQFF.

On this clonotype itself: This likely comes from a read error, as the CDR3 has no conserved phenylalanine or tryptophan at its end. The DNA is omitted, as the CDR3 cannot be located on it reliably, and the CDR3 follows TCRdb's listing. The rearrangement links TRBV4-1 to TRBJ2-7; no DNA check was done on the table's D call, TRBD1. The CDR3 is 13 amino acids long, termini counted. The V gene's germline CDR1 is MGHRA and CDR2 YSYEKL. The CDR3 is CASSFDRLYKRYL.

Concerning this clonotype: At one of its ends the junction is not consistent with the germline gene, which may arise from a read error. V and J are TRBV6-2 or TRBV6-3 and TRBJ2-1; TRBD1 aligns across 8 bases. CDR1 MNHEY and CDR2 SVGEGT come from the germline V gene. CDR3 length: 14 residues. The CDR3 bases are TGTACCAGCAGTTACCAACAGGGGGGTACTGAGCATTACTTC. Translation gives CTSSYQQGGTEHYF.

Points on this clonotype: Here the CDR3 omits its conserved ending phenylalanine or tryptophan, so a read error is the likely source. The chain employs TRBV5-5 and TRBJ2-1; TRBD1 is a possible D gene (6 bases). V gave up 4 bases and J gave up 4 bases, with 15 bases separating them. This CDR3 spans 15 amino acids. Germline V gene lookup returns CDR1 SGHKS and CDR2 YYEKEE (reference sequence). In DNA, the CDR3 is TGTGCCAGCAGCCCGGACAGTAGGAGATACAATGAGCAGTTCTCA. The encoded protein is CASSPDSRRYNEQFS.

As to this clonotype: This clone may be a read error of a much larger clone one base away. The chain joins TRBV12-3 or TRBV12-4 to TRBJ1-5; no definite D call. CDR3 length equals 13 residues. The CDR3: CASSFQRNQSQHF. The CDR3 DNA reads as TGTGCCAGCAGTTTTCAGAGAAATCAGTCCCAGCATTTT.

Worth noting for this clonotype: Relative to the germline gene, one junction end is altered; a read error may explain this. The CDR3 spells CDSSPPIESQETQYF. The CDR3 coding sequence is TGTGACAGCAGTCCCCCAATAGAATCCCAAGAGACCCAGTACTTC. The chain carries TRBV12-3 or TRBV12-4 and TRBJ2-5; D not certain. The CDR3 extends over 15 amino acids.

On this clonotype itself: A read error may account for a junction end that differs from germline. This chain links TRBV6-2 or TRBV6-3 with TRBJ2-3; D not resolved. This CDR3 comprises 15 residues. Looked up from germline, CDR1 is MNHEY and CDR2 is SVGEGT. CDR3 DNA: TGTGCCAGCAGTACACCACATAGTGGGAACGCTACGCAGTTTTTT. It specifies CASSTPHSGNATQFF.

As for this clonotype: The missing conserved phenylalanine or tryptophan at the end of this CDR3 makes a read error likely. It is unclear where the CDR3 begins or ends on the DNA, so no DNA is shown, and the CDR3 is as TCRdb lists it. The V call is TRBV6-6, the J call TRBJ2-7; the table's D gene call, TRBD1, was not cross checked with the DNA. Both ends counted, the CDR3 spans 12 residues. The V gene's germline CDR1 is MNHNY and CDR2 SVGAGI (reference sequence). CDR3 loop: CASGPGHDEQYS.

V gene TRBV12-3 or TRBV12-4 combines with J gene TRBJ1-2, with D possibly matching TRBD1 (6 bases). The CDR3 runs 15 residues. V lost 5 bases, J lost 2 bases, and 15 bases lay in between. The CDR3 sequence is CASSMAGEGNYGYTF. The CDR3 DNA sequence: TGTGCCAGCAGTATGGCAGGGGAAGGCAACTATGGCTACACCTTC.

Notes on this clonotype: The germline gene is not matched at one end of the junction; a read error may be the cause. The chain recombines TRBV5-5 with TRBJ1-2; a weak D match, TRBD1 (5 bases). Germline CDR1 SGHKS, CDR2 YYEKEE (reference sequence). The CDR3 consists of 17 residues. DNA of the CDR3: TGTGCCAACAGCTTCCGGGGCCCTCGGGGGGACCACTATGGCTACACCTTC. Amino acids: CANSFRGPRGDHYGYTF.

Details on this clonotype: Its ends do not fully match the called genes, so a read error is possible. The chain is built from TRBV10-3 and TRBJ2-5; the D gene is possibly TRBD1 (5 bases). Looked up from germline, CDR1 is ENHRY and CDR2 is SYGVKD. CDR3 length: 12 residues. CDR3 bases: TGTGCCATCAGTGGCAGGGAAGAGACCCACTACTTC. Protein: CAISGREETHYF.

Points on this clonotype: The junction does not match germline at one end; this may be a read error. The V call is TRBV6-1, the J call TRBJ2-1, with D unresolved. Per germline, CDR1 MNHNS and CDR2 SASEGT. The CDR3 totals 14 residues. As DNA, the CDR3 is TGTGCCAACATCTTTTGCGAGAGTAGGAATGAGCGGTTCTTC. Its protein is CANIFCESRNERFF.

Remarks on this clonotype: A read error may produce the germline difference seen at one junction end. V is TRBV5-6 and J is TRBJ1-1, with TRBD1 matching over 7 bases. The CDR3 is made up of 16 amino acids. Germline values: CDR1 SGHDT, CDR2 YYEEEE. The CDR3 DNA reads TGTACCAGCAGCTTGGCCTCCGGGACAGCGAACACTGATGCTGTCTTT. Protein sequence: CTSSLASGTANTDAVF.

V usage is TRBV11-3 and J usage is TRBJ2-3; 12 bases fit TRBD2. CDR1 and CDR2 (germline): SGHNT, YENEEA. J gave up 6 bases and V 5 bases, and 3 bases lay outside the gene matches. The CDR3 has 14 amino acids. The CDR3 here is CASSLTSGSDTQYF. The CDR3 bases are TGTGCCAGCAGCCTGACTAGCGGGAGTGATACGCAGTATTTT.

V usage is TRBV11-3 and J usage is TRBJ1-2; possibly TRBD1 for D (6 bases). Trimming cost V 9 bases and J 4 bases, with 30 bases left between them. CDR1 is SGHNT, CDR2 YENEEA, per germline. The length of the CDR3 is 18 residues. The CDR3 reads CASSIGCVAGVDFYGYTF. In DNA form, the CDR3 reads TGTGCCAGTAGCATAGGTTGTGTGGCAGGGGTGGACTTCTATGGCTACACCTTC. Looking up the rest from reference TRBV11-3 and TRBJ1-2 gives the full variable domain: EAGVVQSPRYKIIEKKQPVAFWCNPISGHNTLYWYLQNLGQGPELLIRYENEEAVDDSQLPKDRFSAERLKGVDSTLKIQPAELGDSAVYLCASSIGCVAGVDFYGYTFGSGTRLTVV.

With respect to this clonotype: Mismatch with germline at one junction end may stem from a read error. V is TRBV6-5 and J is TRBJ2-1; no reliable D call. The length of the CDR3 is 15 residues. Germline V gene lookup returns CDR1 MNHEY and CDR2 SVGAGI. The CDR3 loop is CTSSCSGGVGNEQFF. CDR3 nucleotides: TGTACCAGCAGTTGCTCTGGTGGAGTGGGTAATGAGCAGTTCTTT.